This T cell receptor beta chain was identified in a study of shared clonotypes between healthy human individuals. Study in general: The plates for each donor numbered three CD4 naive, three CD4 memory, two CD8 naive and one CD8 memory. The study's findings and limits: A small donor pool kept down the genetic and exposure-history diversity that was represented.

In the case of this clone: What it binds is unknown.

As originally analysed: ImmunoSEQ junction-only sequences lacked quality scores, so their filtering differed. The data were produced by immunoSEQ multiplex PCR, yet TCRdb's version contains in-frame clones alone and is incomplete. V and J calls plus clone size are reproduced from that table; the DNA served to infer D and trimming. This sample yields about 1.1 million clones, of which approximately 80% are seen a single time; roughly 0.82% belongs to the top ten. The CDR3 consists of 15 residues. Per the germline V gene, CDR1 is LGHNA and CDR2 is YNFKEQ. The rearrangement links TRBV4-2 to TRBJ2-5; D is ambiguous. The better agreement between TRBJ2-7 and the DNA end casts doubt on the J call. The clonotype originates from a man younger than 35 in good health. Some clones in this sample may be carry-over from other donors' samples. The sequenced sample consisted of memory CD4+ T cells from PBMCs. Specified subset: CD45RA-negative fraction. DNA of the CDR3: TGTGCCAGCAGCCAAGGGACCGTCAATGGAGACGAGCAGTACTTC. This translates into CASSQGTVNGDEQYF.